Presented here are 5 T cell receptor beta chains from one specimen sequenced in a study of early T cells in non-severe SARS-CoV-2 infection. TCRdb analysed the 5' RACE reads with MiXCR anew, one entry per CDR3 protein. The repertoire holds under 50,000 distinct CDR3 sequences, around 5.6% seen once, with about 5% in the top ten. Sequencing input: whole blood. Receptors originate from an adult who was a healthcare worker with PCR-confirmed SARS-CoV-2 infection or an uninfected control (not recorded which).

This clonotype came up many times. DNA of the CDR3: TGTGCCAGCAGCCCCAACAGCCGACAGGACACTGAAGCTTTCTTT. This gives the protein CASSPNSRQDTEAFF. J is TRBJ1-1 and V is TRBV7-3; D perhaps matches TRBD1 (6 bases). Germline V gene lookup returns CDR1 SGHTA and CDR2 FQGTGA. Trimming cost V 5 bases and J 3 bases, with 16 bases left between them. The CDR3 length is 15 residues.

V and J are TRBV2 and TRBJ2-3, with D possibly being TRBD1 (7 bases). Trimming pared 5 bases from V and 1 base from J, leaving 13 bases between. Germline assignment: CDR1 SNHLY and CDR2 FYNNEI. The CDR3 sequence is 15 residues long. The chain's CDR3 is CASSKGASGTDTQYF. The CDR3 bases are TGTGCCAGCAGTAAGGGGGCTAGCGGCACAGATACGCAGTATTTT.

This clonotype was observed many times. This chain joins TRBV12-5 and TRBJ2-3, with no clear D. CDR1 is LGHNT and CDR2 is FRNRAP in the germline V gene. The CDR3 loop spans 22 amino acids. V dropped 0 bases and J dropped 3 bases, with 31 bases sitting between them. The CDR3 region is CASGLVLNALVGPPVRTDTQYF. The DNA for the CDR3 is TGTGCTAGTGGTTTGGTACTTAACGCGTTAGTTGGACCCCCGGTTCGTACAGATACGCAGTATTTT.

This clonotype was found many times. The chain recombines TRBV7-3 with TRBJ1-2; the match to TRBD1 covers 7 bases. The trim removed 5 bases at V and 2 bases at J, leaving 5 bases unmatched. The CDR3 contains 14 residues. Per germline, CDR1 SGHTA and CDR2 FQGTGA. In DNA form, the CDR3 reads TGTGCCAGCAGCAGGGACAGCAACAACTATGGCTACACCTTC. The encoded protein is CASSRDSNNYGYTF. The entire variable domain, with the rest obtained from reference TRBV7-3 and TRBJ1-2, is as follows: GAGVSQTPSNKVTEKGKYVELRCDPISGHTALYWYRQSLGQGPEFLIYFQGTGAADDSGLPNDRFFAVRPEGSVSTLKIQRTERGDSAVYLCASSRDSNNYGYTFGSGTRLTVV.

This clonotype was detected many times. The chain combines TRBV10-3 with TRBJ1-5; D ambiguous. The V gene's germline CDR1 is ENHRY and CDR2 SYGVKD. Trimming shortened V by 10 bases and J by 4 bases, and 11 bases separated the two germline ends. The CDR3 length is 12 residues. CDR3 bases: TGTGCCACCGGACCCTTTAATCAGCCCCAGCATTTT. Its translation: CATGPFNQPQHF.